A single sample is the source of the 31 T cell receptor beta chains below, sequenced in a study of CD8 T cells in Susac syndrome. With random hexamers, 0.5 to 1 ug RNA was reverse transcribed. One entry per CDR3 protein results from TCRdb running MiXCR on the immunoSEQ multiplex PCR reads. The table shows roughly 180,000 distinct CDR3 sequences, with about 95% occurring only once. Sequencing used CD4+ T cells from PBMCs. The receptors come from a human donor in good health.

J is TRBJ2-2 and V is TRBV5-1, with 10 bases that match TRBD2. V dropped 2 bases and J dropped 5; count of bases not matched to a gene: 6. The CDR3 consists of 16 residues. CDR1 and CDR2 (germline): SGHRS, YFSETQ. As DNA, the CDR3 is TGCGCCAGCAGCTTCGGGCCTAGCGGGAGTACCGGGGAGCTGTTTTTT. Translation gives CASSFGPSGSTGELFF.

This clonotype was picked up a small number of times. This sequence joins TRBV11-1 and TRBJ2-7; D not resolved. This CDR3 contains 12 residues. Trimming left V 1 base short and J 5 bases short, with 6 bases between. Germline V gene data show CDR1 as SGHAT and CDR2 as FQDESV (reference sequence). CDR3 DNA sequence: TGTGCCAGCAGCTTAGGAGTGAACGAGCAGTACTTC. Translating it yields CASSLGVNEQYF.

This chain links TRBV28 with TRBJ2-1; 15 positions match TRBD2. CDR1 is MDHEN, CDR2 SYDVKM, per germline. This CDR3 has 15 amino acids. J gave up 7 bases and V 6 bases, and 4 bases lay outside the gene matches. The CDR3 is CASRLGLAGGNEQFF. In DNA form, the CDR3 reads TGTGCCAGCAGACTGGGACTAGCGGGGGGTAATGAGCAGTTCTTC. Supplemented by reference TRBV28 and TRBJ2-1, the full variable domain reads DVKVTQSSRYLVKRTGEKVFLECVQDMDHENMFWYRQDPGLGLRLIYFSYDVKMKEKGDIPEGYSVSREKKERFSLILESASTNQTSMYLCASRLGLAGGNEQFFGPGTRLTVL.

The chain joins TRBV7-9 to TRBJ2-3, with 12 nucleotides matching TRBD2. Looked up from germline, CDR1 is SEHNR and CDR2 is FQNEAQ (reference sequence). The CDR3 runs 16 residues. The ends lost 2 bases at V and 6 bases at J; junction bases unmatched: 6. For the CDR3, the DNA is TGTGCCAGCAGCTTAATGCTAGCGGGAGGGGCGGATACGCAGTATTTT. Protein: CASSLMLAGGADTQYF.

This clonotype was seen just once. CDR3: CASRTGFEQFF. The CDR3 nucleotides are TGTGCCAGCAGGACAGGATTTGAGCAGTTCTTC. The J gene is TRBJ2-1, the V gene TRBV28, with D perhaps TRBD1 (6 bases). There are 11 residues in the CDR3. Looked up from germline, CDR1 is MDHEN and CDR2 is SYDVKM. The V and J ends lost 6 bases and 9 bases respectively, with 9 bases between them.

The V and J genes are TRBV2 and TRBJ2-2; 8 nucleotides match TRBD2. CDR1 SNHLY and CDR2 FYNNEI come from the germline V gene. With 1 base clipped from V and 0 bases from J, the junction kept 10 bases outside the gene matches. The CDR3 runs to 19 residues. CDR3 sequence reads: CASSEGGTGGASNTGELFF. DNA of the CDR3: TGTGCCAGCAGTGAAGGCGGGACGGGAGGGGCCTCGAACACCGGGGAGCTGTTTTTT.

V usage is TRBV30 and J usage is TRBJ2-7; 8 bases are shared with TRBD2. Germline V CDR1 and CDR2: GTSNPN, SVGIG (reference sequence). The CDR3 covers 14 residues. J gave up 2 bases and V 2 bases, and 5 bases lay outside the gene matches. The CDR3 region has the DNA TGTGCCTGGAGTACCGGACTAGCTGCCTACGAGCAGTACTTC. This gives the protein CAWSTGLAAYEQYF.

The chain links TRBV6-4 to TRBJ1-1; D is undetermined. The CDR3 length is 13 residues. V was pared by 7 bases and J by 2 bases, with 11 bases between. CDR1 and CDR2 from the germline V gene are MRHNA and SNTAGT. CDR3 nucleotides: TGTGCCAGCAAAAACACAGTCAACACTGAAGCTTTCTTT. Its translation: CASKNTVNTEAFF.

This chain connects TRBV30 to TRBJ1-4; 7 bases agree with TRBD1. Germline CDR1 reads GTSNPN; CDR2 reads SVGIG (reference sequence). V gave up 2 bases and J gave up 7 bases; unmatched junction bases: 1. The CDR3 runs to 12 residues. The DNA of the CDR3 is TGTGCCTGGAGTAACAGGGGTGAAAAACTGTTTTTT. It is translated as CAWSNRGEKLFF.

This clonotype appeared a single time. The rearrangement joins TRBV5-1 to TRBJ2-1, with TRBD1 matching over 8 bases. The CDR3 is 17 residues long. Trimming at V came to 4 bases and at J to 0 bases, leaving 9 bases not matched to a gene. Germline V CDR1 and CDR2: SGHRS, YFSETQ. CDR3 sequence: CASSLGQAYGSYNEQFF. Written as DNA, the CDR3 is TGCGCCAGCAGCCTGGGACAGGCCTACGGCTCCTACAATGAGCAGTTCTTC.

The count of this clonotype is one. The gene calls are TRBV28 and TRBJ2-7; D gene unclear. CDR3 length: 14 amino acids. The germline CDR1 and CDR2 sequences are MDHEN and SYDVKM. Trimming stripped 6 bases from V and 0 bases from J, with 12 bases between. CDR3 DNA sequence: TGTGCCAGCAGAAACGCCGGCTCCTCCTACGAGCAGTACTTC. Amino acid sequence: CASRNAGSSYEQYF.

This chain uses TRBV27 with TRBJ1-2; no clear D gene. The CDR3 runs 16 residues. Germline CDR1 reads MNHEY; CDR2 reads SMNVEV (reference sequence). V was shortened by 2 bases and J by 4 bases, with 17 bases between the two germline ends. CDR3 coding DNA: TGTGCCAGCAGTTTAGCCCCTACTGGAGGGCCCTATGGCTACACCTTC. It is translated as CASSLAPTGGPYGYTF.

This clonotype was detected only a few times. The chain joins TRBV30 to TRBJ2-7, with D maybe TRBD1 (5 bases). The length of the CDR3 is 12 residues. V dropped 2 bases and J dropped 5 bases, with 10 bases sitting between them. Germline V gene sequence: CDR1 GTSNPN, CDR2 SVGIG (reference sequence). The CDR3 DNA is TGTGCCTGGAGTTCATCCAGGGACGAGCAGTACTTC. It encodes CAWSSSRDEQYF. Looking up the rest from reference TRBV30 and TRBJ2-7 gives the full variable domain: SQTIHQWPATLVQPVGSPLSLECTVEGTSNPNLYWYRQAAGRGLQLLFYSVGIGQISSEVPQNLSASRPQDRQFILSSKKLLLSDSGFYLCAWSSSRDEQYFGPGTRLTVT.

V usage is TRBV14 and J usage is TRBJ2-1; D is possibly TRBD1 (6 bases). V was pared by 0 bases and J by 0 bases, with 12 bases between. CDR1 is SGHDN and CDR2 is FVKESK in the germline V gene. This CDR3 spans 17 amino acids. The CDR3 is CASSQEKGEGSYNEQFF. CDR3 nucleotides: TGTGCCAGCAGCCAAGAAAAGGGGGAAGGCTCCTACAATGAGCAGTTCTTC. Variable domain in full (rest from reference TRBV14 and TRBJ2-1): EAGVTQFPSHSVIEKGQTVTLRCDPISGHDNLYWYRRVMGKEIKFLLHFVKESKQDESGMPNNRFLAERTGGTYSTLKVQPAELEDSGVYFCASSQEKGEGSYNEQFFGPGTRLTVL.

This rearrangement joins TRBV20-1 to TRBJ2-3, with 10 bases identical to TRBD2. After removal of 6 bases from V and 6 bases from J, the junction contained 12 bases not matched to a gene. The CDR3 is made up of 15 amino acids. Germline CDR1 is DFQATT and CDR2 is SNEGSKA (reference sequence). In DNA form, the CDR3 reads TGCAGTGCCCCCCCCGGGACTAGCGATTGGGATACGCAGTATTTT. The encoded protein is CSAPPGTSDWDTQYF.

CDR3 loop: CASSERGGYTF. The CDR3 DNA is TGTGCCAGCAGTGAGAGAGGTGGCTACACCTTC. The genes are TRBV2 and TRBJ1-2; D remains ambiguous. The ends were cut back, 3 bases at V and 7 bases at J, with 6 bases in the middle. The germline CDR1 and CDR2 sequences are SNHLY and FYNNEI. The CDR3 is 11 amino acids.

The genes are TRBV4-2 and TRBJ2-1, with 10 bases fitting TRBD2. V dropped 6 bases and J dropped 6; count of bases not matched to a gene: 2. Germline values: CDR1 LGHNA, CDR2 YNFKEQ. The CDR3 spans 13 residues. The chain's CDR3 is CASRVAGGNEQFF. CDR3 DNA sequence: TGTGCCAGCAGAGTAGCGGGAGGCAATGAGCAGTTCTTC.

The V and J genes are TRBV25-1 and TRBJ2-1, with 9 nucleotides matching TRBD1. CDR3 length equals 15 residues. CDR1 is MGHDK, CDR2 SYGVNS, per germline. Germline trimming cut 1 base from V and 10 bases from J; bases unmatched to any gene: 8. This chain's CDR3 is CASSEFGQGQREQFF. CDR3 DNA sequence: TGTGCCAGCAGTGAATTTGGACAGGGGCAGCGGGAGCAGTTCTTC.

The chain has TRBV12-3 or TRBV12-4 and TRBJ2-1; D gene uncertain. Trimming pared 6 bases from V and 4 bases from J, leaving 10 bases between. CDR3 length equals 13 residues. The CDR3 nucleotides are TGTGCCAGCAGGTCGACCGAGTACAATGAGCAGTTCTTC. Translated: CASRSTEYNEQFF.

The V call is TRBV30, the J call TRBJ2-7; no definite D call. The CDR3 is made up of 13 amino acids. The V end was cut by 0 bases, the J end by 0 bases, with 6 bases between. Germline V gene data show CDR1 as GTSNPN and CDR2 as SVGIG (reference sequence). The CDR3 DNA follows: TGTGCCTGGAGTGTACGCAACTCCTACGAGCAGTACTTC. Translating it yields CAWSVRNSYEQYF. Together with reference TRBV30 and TRBJ2-7, the CDR3 gives the full variable domain: SQTIHQWPATLVQPVGSPLSLECTVEGTSNPNLYWYRQAAGRGLQLLFYSVGIGQISSEVPQNLSASRPQDRQFILSSKKLLLSDSGFYLCAWSVRNSYEQYFGPGTRLTVT.

This clonotype appeared once. The chain is built from TRBV30 and TRBJ1-2, with TRBD1 matching 8 bases. Germline loops: CDR1 GTSNPN, CDR2 SVGIG (reference sequence). V was clipped by 4 bases and J by 0 bases; unmatched bases: 7. The CDR3 is 15 amino acids. CDR3 coding DNA: TGTGCCTGGATCCCAGACAGGGGCTCTAACTATGGCTACACCTTC. The encoded protein is CAWIPDRGSNYGYTF.

This chain joins TRBV29-1 and TRBJ2-7; TRBD1 is a possible D gene (5 bases). The CDR3 consists of 13 residues. V lost 4 bases, J lost 6 bases, and 16 bases lay in between. CDR1 is SQVTM, CDR2 ANQGSEA, per germline. The CDR3 loop reads CSVGQGKRSEQYF. The CDR3 nucleotides read TGCAGCGTTGGTCAGGGTAAAAGGAGCGAGCAGTACTTC.

The V gene is TRBV4-1, the J gene TRBJ1-2, with D tentatively TRBD1 (6 bases). The germline V and J ends were trimmed by 0 bases and 1 base, with 6 bases remaining between them. This CDR3 contains 14 residues. The V gene's germline CDR1 is MGHRA and CDR2 YSYEKL. CDR3 region: CASSQEDSNYGYTF. Written as DNA, the CDR3 is TGCGCCAGCAGCCAAGAGGACAGTAACTATGGCTACACCTTC.

The gene calls are TRBV7-2 and TRBJ2-7; 7 nucleotides agree with TRBD2. The CDR3 is made up of 14 amino acids. Germline-derived CDR1 and CDR2 are SGHTA and FQGNSA. The trim removed 1 base at V and 4 bases at J, leaving 4 bases unmatched. This CDR3 reads CASSLVAGRYEQYF. The CDR3 nucleotides are TGTGCCAGCAGCTTAGTGGCCGGGAGGTACGAGCAGTACTTC.

The chain employs TRBV19 and TRBJ2-4; D may be TRBD1 (6 bases). CDR1 and CDR2 from the germline V gene are LNHDA and SQIVND (reference sequence). This CDR3 region has 14 residues. V lost 4 bases and J 7 bases, leaving 14 bases between the germline ends. The CDR3 DNA is TGTGCCAGTAGTAATCCAGGGGATGCGAACATTCAGTACTTC. It translates to CASSNPGDANIQYF.

The rearrangement links TRBV4-3 to TRBJ2-3, with 12 bases identical to TRBD2. Trimming took 3 bases from V and 8 from J; bases not matched to a gene: 12. The CDR3 covers 17 residues. CDR1 and CDR2 (germline): LGHNA, YSLEER. Written as DNA, the CDR3 is TGCGCCAGCAGCCAGGCTAGCGGGAGGGCCGGTCTTCCTACGCAGTATTTT. Its translation: CASSQASGRAGLPTQYF.

The chain has TRBV4-3 and TRBJ2-7, with D perhaps matching TRBD2 (5 bases). The CDR3 runs to 15 residues. V was shortened by 6 bases and J by 0 bases, with 15 bases between the two germline ends. Looked up from germline, CDR1 is LGHNA and CDR2 is YSLEER. The CDR3 coding sequence is TGCGCCAGCAGTCTTGTAAGCGGTAGCTCCTACGAGCAGTACTTC. The encoded protein is CASSLVSGSSYEQYF.

V usage is TRBV4-2 and J usage is TRBJ2-5; TRBD1 matches 10 bases. With 5 bases clipped from V and 5 bases from J, the junction kept 5 bases outside the gene matches. CDR1 and CDR2 from the germline V gene are LGHNA and YNFKEQ. The CDR3 loop spans 14 amino acids. The CDR3 DNA reads as TGTGCCAGCAGCTCCGGACAGGGGGAGGAGACCCAGTACTTC. It translates to CASSSGQGEETQYF.

V usage is TRBV24-1 and J usage is TRBJ2-3, with 10 bases that match TRBD2. In germline, CDR1 is KGHDR, CDR2 SFDVKD. The CDR3 runs 18 residues. V was pared by 5 bases and J by 4 bases, with 14 bases of the junction left unmatched. The CDR3 region has the DNA TGTGCCACCAGTGCCCTATGGAGCGGGAGGGCCGATGCAGATACGCAGTATTTT. This encodes CATSALWSGRADADTQYF.

The rearrangement uses TRBV4-3 and TRBJ2-7; the match to TRBD2 covers 11 bases. V shed 1 base and J 4 bases; nucleotides not matched to a gene: 3. Looked up from germline, CDR1 is LGHNA and CDR2 is YSLEER. CDR3 length: 15 residues. The CDR3 sequence: CASSQVTSGSYEQYF. The CDR3 bases are TGCGCCAGCAGCCAAGTAACTAGCGGGAGTTACGAGCAGTACTTC.

The chain employs TRBV18 and TRBJ2-5; D not resolved. This CDR3 contains 13 residues. From germline, CDR1 is KGHSH and CDR2 LQKENI. With 0 bases removed from V and 2 bases from J, the gap between germline ends came to 4 bases. CDR3 residues: CASSPPEQETQYF. CDR3 sequence (DNA): TGTGCCAGCTCACCACCGGAACAAGAGACCCAGTACTTC.